This T cell receptor beta chain was sequenced for a study of shared clonotypes between healthy human individuals. This clone occurred once. Germline values: CDR1 SGHTA, CDR2 FQGNSA. CDR3 length: 13 amino acids. The V end was cut by 1 base, the J end by 6 bases, with 10 bases between. TCRdb's copy holds only in-frame clones and misses some; the assay was immunoSEQ multiplex PCR. The data show approximately 2,000,000 clones, roughly 92% seen once. The V call is TRBV7-2, the J call TRBJ2-7; D is unresolved. The TCR was taken from a man aged 18 to 30 in good health. Some clones in this sample may be carry-over from other donors' samples. The sequencing input was naive CD4+ T cells from PBMCs. Subset meaning: CD45RA+ positively selected. This CDR3 is CASSLGVSFEQYF. In DNA, the CDR3 is TGTGCCAGCAGCTTAGGGGTGAGCTTCGAGCAGTACTTC.